This T cell receptor (beta chain) was recovered during a study of CD8 T cells in Susac syndrome. Study-level information: Patients with Susac syndrome, at blood draw, were therapy-naive, on corticosteroids, or on intravenous immunoglobulin alone.

With random hexamers, about 0.45 to 1 ug RNA was reverse transcribed. From the immunoSEQ multiplex PCR reads, TCRdb called clonotypes with MiXCR, one entry per CDR3 protein. Here the sample spans 150,000 to 200,000 distinct CDR3 sequences, 90% to 95% being singletons. Per the germline V gene, CDR1 is MNHNS and CDR2 is SASEGT. This CDR3 spans 13 amino acids. The germline V and J ends were trimmed by 7 bases and 0 bases, with 7 bases remaining between them. Sequencing targeted TCR beta in T cells from blood (CD8+ and CD4+). The chain has TRBV6-1 and TRBJ1-5; no clear D. The sequence derives from a human donor with Susac syndrome. Specimen: CD4+ T cells from PBMCs. The CDR3 spells CASKESSNQPQHF. Written as DNA, the CDR3 is TGTGCCAGCAAGGAGAGTAGCAATCAGCCCCAGCATTTT.